This T cell receptor (beta chain) is drawn from a study of control samples from healthy donors and cancer patients. CDR1 is SQVTM, CDR2 ANQGSEA, per germline. V was trimmed by 4 bases and J by 8 bases, leaving 14 bases between them. The CDR3 runs 12 residues. Some clones are missing from TCRdb's copy, which holds only in-frame ones; the method was immunoSEQ multiplex PCR. The table lists 60,000 to 75,000 clones, 75% to 85% of them singletons. The sample taken for sequencing was blood. The source of this sequence is a man in his sixties in good health. The V and J genes are TRBV29-1 and TRBJ1-2; TRBD1 might be the D (5 bases). CDR3: CSVVGAMEGYTF. As DNA, the CDR3 is TGCAGCGTTGTTGGGGCGATGGAAGGCTACACCTTC. The full variable domain, its missing parts supplied by reference TRBV29-1 and TRBJ1-2, is SAVISQKPSRDICQRGTSLTIQCQVDSQVTMMFWYRQQPGQSLTLIATANQGSEATYESGFVIDKFPISRPNLTFSTLTVSNMSPEDSSIYLCSVVGAMEGYTFGSGTRLTVV.